This passage covers 8 T cell receptor beta chains from one sample sequenced in a study of vaccination effects on CD4 cells after COVID-19. The antigens these receptors bind are not known. Antigen-specific CD4+ T cells were first expanded with viral peptide pools by the ViraFEST assay and only then sequenced. Cells that had been cultured for 10 days were the source of isolated CD4+ T cells. Vaccinated recipients, who were negative for nucleocapsid antibodies, had no history of SARS-CoV-2 infection. Measured with immunoSEQ multiplex PCR; TCRdb has only the in-frame clones, and not every one. This repertoire shows 55,000 to 80,000 clones, about four fifths found once; its top ten account for 9% to 15%. The material sequenced was CD4+ T cells from PBMCs cultured with SARS-CoV-2 spike peptides, taken before COVID-19 vaccination. Receptor source: a human donor who received a COVID-19 vaccine.

The chain joins TRBV19 to TRBJ2-3; no firm D call. The CDR3 sequence is 16 residues long. Germline V gene lookup returns CDR1 LNHDA and CDR2 SQIVND (reference sequence). The V gene lost 5 bases and the J gene lost 2 bases, with 17 bases spanning the gap. The CDR3 DNA sequence: TGTGCCAGTAGTTCCCGGGCCGGACGGAACACAGATACGCAGTATTTT. As protein: CASSSRAGRNTDTQYF.

This chain connects TRBV19 to TRBJ2-7; 8 bases are a match to TRBD2. From germline, CDR1 is LNHDA and CDR2 SQIVND (reference sequence). V gave up 2 bases and J gave up 4 bases; unmatched junction bases: 4. The CDR3 length is 14 residues. CDR3 coding DNA: TGTGCCAGTAGTATACGAGCGGGGGAATACGAGCAGTACGTC. Its protein is CASSIRAGEYEQYV.

This clone was picked up a small number of times. The gene calls are TRBV14 and TRBJ1-2; no clear D gene. With 4 bases removed from V and 4 bases from J, the gap between germline ends came to 13 bases. In germline, CDR1 is SGHDN, CDR2 FVKESK. The CDR3 consists of 14 residues. CDR3 residues: CASSPGGPLYGYTF. CDR3 bases: TGTGCCAGCAGCCCTGGAGGACCCCTCTATGGCTACACCTTC.

The table lists this clone with a count of one. V gene TRBV19 combines with J gene TRBJ2-1, with D unresolved. CDR1 is LNHDA, CDR2 SQIVND, per germline (reference sequence). V dropped 7 bases and J dropped 0 bases, with 13 bases sitting between them. There are 15 residues in the CDR3. CDR3 DNA sequence: TGTGCCAGTAAATCAGGATTCAGCTCCTACAATGAGCAGTTCTTC. Translated, it gives CASKSGFSSYNEQFF.

The rearrangement uses TRBV2 and TRBJ2-2; no clear D gene. V dropped 4 bases and J dropped 1 base, with 7 bases sitting between them. Looked up from germline, CDR1 is SNHLY and CDR2 is FYNNEI. The CDR3 contains 14 residues. The CDR3 sequence: CASSAGRNTGELFF. The CDR3 bases are TGTGCCAGCAGTGCCGGTCGGAACACCGGGGAGCTGTTTTTT.

The chain uses TRBV24-1 and TRBJ2-3; D possibly corresponds to TRBD1 (5 bases). Germline V gene lookup returns CDR1 KGHDR and CDR2 SFDVKD. The CDR3 is 14 amino acids. The V gene lost 3 bases and the J gene lost 6 bases, with 12 bases spanning the gap. The CDR3 sequence is CATSDRGVVDTQYF. The CDR3 nucleotides are TGTGCCACCAGTGATAGGGGTGTTGTGGATACGCAGTATTTT.

The chain has TRBV5-1 and TRBJ2-4, with 7 bases that match TRBD1. The germline gives CDR1 SGHRS, CDR2 YFSETQ. V lost 6 bases to trimming and J lost 0 bases; unmatched junction nucleotides: 9. The CDR3 spans 16 residues. The CDR3 reads CASNPGTELAKNIQYF. The CDR3 DNA reads as TGCGCCAGCAACCCAGGGACAGAACTAGCCAAAAACATTCAGTACTTC.

The chain carries TRBV3-1 (or the pseudogene TRBV3-2) and TRBJ1-2, with D possibly being TRBD1 (5 bases). The CDR3 loop spans 13 amino acids. V dropped 6 bases and J dropped 8 bases, with 16 bases sitting between them. CDR1 and CDR2 (germline): LGHDT, YNNKEL (reference sequence). For the CDR3, the DNA is TGTGCCAGCAGGGGGGGAAAAGCGGGGGGCTACACCTTC. Translated, it gives CASRGGKAGGYTF.